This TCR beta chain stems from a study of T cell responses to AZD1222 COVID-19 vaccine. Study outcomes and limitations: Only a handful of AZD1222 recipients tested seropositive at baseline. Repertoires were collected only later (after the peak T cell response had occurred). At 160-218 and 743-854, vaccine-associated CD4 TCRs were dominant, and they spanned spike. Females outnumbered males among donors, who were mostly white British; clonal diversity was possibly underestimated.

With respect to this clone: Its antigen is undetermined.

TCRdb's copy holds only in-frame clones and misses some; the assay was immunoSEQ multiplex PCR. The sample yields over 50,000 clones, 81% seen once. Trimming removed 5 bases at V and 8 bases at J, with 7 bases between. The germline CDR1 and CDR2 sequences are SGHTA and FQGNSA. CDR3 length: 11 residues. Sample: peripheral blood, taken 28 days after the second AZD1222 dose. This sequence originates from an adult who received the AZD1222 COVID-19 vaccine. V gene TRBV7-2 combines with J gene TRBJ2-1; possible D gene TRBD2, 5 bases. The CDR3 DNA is TGTGCCAGCAGCCCCGGGGATGAGCAGTTCTTC. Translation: CASSPGDEQFF.